This T cell receptor (beta chain) stems from a study of identical twins. Findings and caveats of the study: Cross-sectional statistical analysis was relied on for the conclusions, without the same donors being followed.

Points on this clonotype: What it binds is unknown.

MiXCR, applied by TCRdb to the 5' RACE reads, yields one record per CDR3 protein. Of 280,000 or so distinct CDR3 sequences detected, under 9% appear once; the ten largest clones hold 2.1%. Germline CDR1 is SGHDT and CDR2 is YYEEEE. With 3 bases removed from V and 3 bases from J, the gap between germline ends came to 6 bases. The CDR3 runs to 12 residues. This sample also appeared in a second study, on yellow fever vaccine responses in identical twins.

The sequenced material came from memory (CD45RO+) T cells sorted from blood. This receptor was identified in a young woman in good health. The rearrangement uses TRBV5-6 and TRBJ1-2, with D uncertain. CDR3 sequence: CASSSNYYGYTF. The CDR3 DNA sequence: TGTGCCAGCAGCTCGAATTACTATGGCTACACCTTC.